These 7 T cell receptor beta chains share one sample of origin, sequenced in a study of immune evolution from preneoplasia to lung adenocarcinoma. Using immunoSEQ multiplex PCR, the repertoire was profiled, and TCRdb retains in-frame clones only, with some absent. This table has nearly 5,000 clones, under 80% appearing once. The sequencing sample was made of FFPE minimally invasive lung adenocarcinoma tissue. Every receptor here comes from a person aged 70 to 85 with lung adenocarcinoma.

The CDR3 DNA reads as TGTGCCAGCAGCTACCTGTCTCGCTACGAGCAGTACTTC. Its translation: CASSYLSRYEQYF. The rearrangement links TRBV7-3 to TRBJ2-7; no definite D call. CDR1 and CDR2 (germline): SGHTA, FQGTGA. There are 13 residues in the CDR3. The germline V and J ends were trimmed by 4 bases and 3 bases, with 10 bases remaining between them.

The V gene is TRBV18, the J gene TRBJ2-1, with TRBD2 identical over 7 bases. The CDR3 length is 16 residues. Germline values: CDR1 KGHSH, CDR2 LQKENI. The ends lost 6 bases at V and 0 bases at J; junction bases unmatched: 8. The CDR3 DNA sequence: TGTGCCAGCTCGCCGGGACTATCGAGCTCCTACAATGAGCAGTTCTTC. Its translation: CASSPGLSSSYNEQFF.

The gene calls are TRBV19 and TRBJ1-1; 9 nucleotides match TRBD1. CDR3 length: 15 residues. Unmatched junction bases numbered 4, after V lost 1 base and J lost 4 bases. The germline CDR1 and CDR2 sequences are LNHDA and SQIVND (reference sequence). The CDR3 loop reads CASSIGTGVATEAFF. CDR3 sequence (DNA): TGTGCCAGTAGTATAGGGACAGGGGTGGCCACTGAAGCTTTCTTT.

The J gene is TRBJ1-2, the V gene TRBV27; D is ambiguous. The germline V and J ends were trimmed by 1 base and 4 bases, with 13 bases remaining between them. Germline V gives CDR1 MNHEY, CDR2 SMNVEV (reference sequence). The length of the CDR3 is 15 residues. The CDR3 region is CASSLYPPGGYGYTF. CDR3 DNA: TGTGCCAGCAGTTTATATCCACCCGGTGGCTATGGCTACACCTTC.

The J gene is TRBJ2-7, the V gene TRBV7-3; the match to TRBD2 covers 8 bases. This CDR3 has 15 residues. Germline V gene data show CDR1 as SGHTA and CDR2 as FQGTGA. J was trimmed by 0 bases and V by 5 bases; bases with no gene match: 6. The CDR3 loop reads CASSPAGGFSYEQYF. CDR3 coding DNA: TGTGCCAGCAGCCCCGCGGGGGGTTTCTCCTACGAGCAGTACTTC.

The chain links TRBV5-6 to TRBJ1-2; no clear D. Trimming cost V 1 base and J 0 bases, with 7 bases left between them. The CDR3 has 14 residues. CDR1 and CDR2 (germline): SGHDT, YYEEEE. The CDR3 spells CASSLPTPNYGYTF. As DNA, the CDR3 is TGTGCCAGCAGCTTGCCCACCCCTAACTATGGCTACACCTTC.

The chain links TRBV30 to TRBJ1-5, with no clear D. Trimming pared 3 bases from V and 5 bases from J, leaving 14 bases between. The CDR3 runs to 14 residues. Germline loops: CDR1 GTSNPN, CDR2 SVGIG (reference sequence). The CDR3 is CAWSRDLGYQPQHF. The CDR3 DNA follows: TGTGCCTGGAGCAGAGATCTGGGCTATCAGCCCCAGCATTTT.